The 13 T cell receptor beta chains below all came from one sample that was sequenced in a study of CD8 T cells in ankylosing spondylitis. TCRdb re-called the 5' RACE reads with MiXCR, one entry per CDR3 protein. The sample lists a few hundred thousand distinct CDR3 sequences; roughly 20% were seen once. Source material: blood, either unsorted or a sorted T cell fraction (not recorded which). These TCRs come from a male donor with ankylosing spondylitis or in good health (not recorded which).

This chain's CDR3 is CAISGQGSANEQYV. The CDR3 DNA follows: TGTGCCATCAGTGGGCAGGGGTCCGCAAACGAGCAGTACGTC. The chain has TRBV10-3 and TRBJ2-7, with D possibly being TRBD1 (6 bases). This CDR3 region has 14 residues. Germline V gene lookup returns CDR1 ENHRY and CDR2 SYGVKD. The V end was cut by 4 bases, the J end by 5 bases, with 15 bases between.

The CDR3 loop is CAISESGQGPGGMNTEAFF. The CDR3 DNA reads as TGTGCCATCAGTGAGTCCGGACAGGGACCGGGGGGCATGAACACTGAAGCTTTCTTT. This chain uses TRBV10-3 with TRBJ1-1, with TRBD1 matching 8 bases. Trimming cost V 0 bases and J 0 bases; bases outside gene matches: 12. This CDR3 spans 19 amino acids. Per germline, CDR1 ENHRY and CDR2 SYGVKD.

CDR3 DNA: TGTGCCAGCTCACGGAGGGGGGACAATGAGCAGTTCTTC. It codes for CASSRRGDNEQFF. The chain has TRBV18 and TRBJ2-1; D is possibly TRBD1 or TRBD2 (6 bases each). CDR3 size: 13 residues. V was clipped by 4 bases and J by 5 bases, with 9 bases between them. Germline V gives CDR1 KGHSH, CDR2 LQKENI.

This chain joins TRBV5-1 and TRBJ2-5; 9 bases fit TRBD2. Unmatched junction bases numbered 19, after V lost 0 bases and J lost 1 base. Germline V gene lookup returns CDR1 SGHRS and CDR2 YFSETQ. The CDR3 is made up of 21 amino acids. The CDR3 DNA follows: TGCGCCAGCAGCTTGGTAGCCTTGAGACTAGCGGACCGTTTCGTCCAAGAGACCCAGTACTTC. This encodes CASSLVALRLADRFVQETQYF.

This clonotype turned up a few times. This chain links TRBV6-5 with TRBJ2-3; D may be TRBD2 (5 bases). This CDR3 spans 15 amino acids. V lost 1 base and J lost 4, with 12 bases in between. The germline V gene encodes CDR1 MNHEY and CDR2 SVGAGI. The CDR3 bases are TGTGCCAGCAGTTACTATGGTCTAGCATCAGATACGCAGTATTTT. This sequence encodes CASSYYGLASDTQYF.

The V gene is TRBV3-1, the J gene TRBJ2-2; weak D call: TRBD1 (5 bases). Germline V gene lookup returns CDR1 LGHDT and CDR2 YNNKEL (reference sequence). V lost 4 bases and J 0 bases, leaving 9 bases between the germline ends. This CDR3 has 15 residues. CDR3 DNA sequence: TGTGCCAGCAGCCGGGGCAGTACGAACACCGGGGAGCTGTTTTTT. It encodes CASSRGSTNTGELFF. Variable domain in full (rest from reference TRBV3-1 and TRBJ2-2): DTAVSQTPKYLVTQMGNDKSIKCEQNLGHDTMYWYKQDSKKFLKIMFSYNNKELIINETVPNRFSPKSPDKAHLNLHINSLELGDSAVYFCASSRGSTNTGELFFGEGSRLTVL.

The chain couples TRBV13 to TRBJ1-1; perhaps TRBD1 as D (6 bases). Germline V gene lookup returns CDR1 PRHDT and CDR2 FYEKMQ (reference sequence). The V gene lost 3 bases and the J gene lost 9 bases, with 14 bases spanning the gap. This CDR3 is 13 amino acids long. CDR3 coding DNA: TGTGCCAGCAGCTTGGGGGGGCCAAGACAAGCTTTCTTT. Its translation is CASSLGGPRQAFF.

The chain uses TRBV5-1 and TRBJ2-5; 7 positions match TRBD1. Germline loops: CDR1 SGHRS, CDR2 YFSETQ. The CDR3 has 13 amino acids. V lost 6 bases, J lost 3 bases, and 5 bases stayed unmatched. The CDR3 protein is CASMGQRKETQYF. The CDR3 nucleotides read TGCGCCAGCATGGGACAGCGTAAAGAGACCCAGTACTTC.

This clonotype was counted a few times. The chain links TRBV5-1 to TRBJ1-4; D gene unclear. V was trimmed by 3 bases and J by 10 bases, leaving 16 bases between them. The CDR3 totals 14 residues. Germline V gives CDR1 SGHRS, CDR2 YFSETQ. The DNA of the CDR3 is TGCGCCAGCAGCTCCCGGGAGGACGGGCGAAAACTGTTTTTT. Translation: CASSSREDGRKLFF.

This rearrangement joins TRBV12-3 or TRBV12-4 to TRBJ1-4; 9 bases fit TRBD1. The CDR3 is made up of 15 amino acids. Trimming at V came to 5 bases and at J to 0 bases, leaving 1 base not matched to a gene. CDR3 nucleotide sequence: TGTGCCAGCAGTGACAGGGGGACAACTAATGAAAAACTGTTTTTT. It encodes CASSDRGTTNEKLFF.

The rearrangement joins TRBV12-3 or TRBV12-4 to TRBJ1-2, with D possibly being TRBD1 (5 bases). Trimming shortened V by 4 bases and J by 4 bases, and 16 bases separated the two germline ends. The CDR3 covers 15 residues. CDR3 in amino acids: CASSSPGQGFYGYTF. The CDR3 DNA follows: TGTGCCAGCAGTTCTCCGGGGCAGGGTTTCTATGGCTACACCTTC.

This clonotype was picked up a small number of times. This chain links TRBV2 with TRBJ1-4; D is unresolved. The germline CDR1 and CDR2 sequences are SNHLY and FYNNEI. This CDR3 has 16 amino acids. V lost 0 bases to trimming and J lost 5 bases, with 13 bases between them. The CDR3 spells CASSEAGKQWNEKLFF. The DNA for the CDR3 is TGTGCCAGCAGTGAAGCGGGAAAACAGTGGAATGAAAAACTGTTTTTT.

The chain carries TRBV5-1 and TRBJ2-5, with TRBD1 matching 7 bases. The CDR3 runs 13 residues. The junction had 3 bases not matched to a gene; V was cut back by 7 bases and J by 0 bases. The germline gives CDR1 SGHRS, CDR2 YFSETQ. The CDR3 DNA reads as TGCGCCAGCGGTGGGACAGACCAAGAGACCCAGTACTTC. Translation: CASGGTDQETQYF.